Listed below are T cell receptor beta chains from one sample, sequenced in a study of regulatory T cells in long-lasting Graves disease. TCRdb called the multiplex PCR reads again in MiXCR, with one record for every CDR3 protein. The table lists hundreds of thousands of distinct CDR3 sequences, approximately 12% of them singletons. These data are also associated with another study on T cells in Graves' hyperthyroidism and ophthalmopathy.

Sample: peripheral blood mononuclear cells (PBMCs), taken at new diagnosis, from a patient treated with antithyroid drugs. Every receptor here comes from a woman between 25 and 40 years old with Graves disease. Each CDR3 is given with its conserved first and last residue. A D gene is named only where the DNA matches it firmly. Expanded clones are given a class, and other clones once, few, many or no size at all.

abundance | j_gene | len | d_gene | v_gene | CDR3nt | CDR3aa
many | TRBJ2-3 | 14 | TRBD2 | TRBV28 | TGTGCCAGCAGTCGGACTAGAGATTCCGATACGCAGTATTTT | CASSRTRDSDTQYF
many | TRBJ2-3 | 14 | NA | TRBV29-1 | TGCAGCGTTGAAGCCAGGGGTCAGACAGATACGCAGTATTTT | CSVEARGQTDTQYF
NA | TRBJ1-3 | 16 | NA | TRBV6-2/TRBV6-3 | TGTGCCAGCAGTTACGGGCGGACACGCTCTGGAAACACCATATATTTT | CASSYGRTRSGNTIYF
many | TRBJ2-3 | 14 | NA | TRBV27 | TGTGCCAGCAGTGAACCAGGGGTGAAAGATACGCAGTATTTT | CASSEPGVKDTQYF
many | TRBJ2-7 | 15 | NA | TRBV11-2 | TGTGCCAGCAGCTTAGCAGCGTCAGGAGTTTACGAGCAGTACTTC | CASSLAASGVYEQYF
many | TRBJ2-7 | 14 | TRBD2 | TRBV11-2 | TGTGCCAGCAGCCCCACTAGCGGTCCCCCGGAGCAGTACTTC | CASSPTSGPPEQYF
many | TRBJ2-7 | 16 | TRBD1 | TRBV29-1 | TGCAGCGTTGTTACACCGGACAGGTCCTTCCTCGACGAGCAGTACTTC | CSVVTPDRSFLDEQYF
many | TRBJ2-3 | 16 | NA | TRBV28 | TGTGCCAGCAGTTTAACGACACCCCGAACCACAGATACGCAGTATTTT | CASSLTTPRTTDTQYF
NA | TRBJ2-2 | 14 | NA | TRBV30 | TGTGCCTGGAAGAGAATGATAAAAGACGGGGAGCTGTTTTTT | CAWKRMIKDGELFF
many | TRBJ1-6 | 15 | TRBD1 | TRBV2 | TGTGCCAGCAGTAGTGACCTGGGAGGGGGCGGAACCCTCCACTTT | CASSSDLGGGGTLHF
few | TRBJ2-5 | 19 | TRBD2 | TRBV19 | TGTGCCAGTAGTATCTCCCCCCCGTACCCCGCCGGGAGGGAAGAGACCCAGTACTTC | CASSISPPYPAGREETQYF
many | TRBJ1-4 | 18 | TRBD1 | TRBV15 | TGTGCCACCAGCAGAGACTCGGGACAGGGGGTGGAGAATGAAAAACTGTTTTTT | CATSRDSGQGVENEKLFF
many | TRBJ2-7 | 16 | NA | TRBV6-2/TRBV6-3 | TGTGCCAGCAGTTACTCCTCGGTAGGGCCCCCCTACGAGCAGTACTTC | CASSYSSVGPPYEQYF
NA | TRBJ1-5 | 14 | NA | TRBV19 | TGTGCCAGTAGTATCAGGGATTCGGATCAGCCCCAGCATTTT | CASSIRDSDQPQHF
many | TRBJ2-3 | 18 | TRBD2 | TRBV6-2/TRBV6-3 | TGTGCCAGCAGTTACTCTAAAAAGACTAGCGGACAAACAGATACGCAGTATTTT | CASSYSKKTSGQTDTQYF
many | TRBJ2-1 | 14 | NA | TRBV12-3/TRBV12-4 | TGTGCCAGCAGTTTAACTAGGGCCGGCGATGAGCAGTTCTTC | CASSLTRAGDEQFF
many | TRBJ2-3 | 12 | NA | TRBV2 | TGTGCCACCCAGATGAACACAGATACGCAGTATTTT | CATQMNTDTQYF
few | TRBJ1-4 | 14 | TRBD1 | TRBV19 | TGTGCCAGTAGCCGAGGAGGGGGCGGTGAAAAACTGTTTTTT | CASSRGGGGEKLFF
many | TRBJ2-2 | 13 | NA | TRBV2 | NA | CASTFGATGELFF
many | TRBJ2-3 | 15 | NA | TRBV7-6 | TGTGCCAGCAGCCCGGCCCCGAAGGAGACAGATACGCAGTATTTT | CASSPAPKETDTQYF
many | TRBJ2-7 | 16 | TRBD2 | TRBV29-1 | TGCAGCGTTGAGCTGGCTAGCGGGAGACGCTCCTACGAGCAGTACTTC | CSVELASGRRSYEQYF
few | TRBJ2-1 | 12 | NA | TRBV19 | TGTGCCAGTAGTTCCCCGGGAATTGAGCAGTTCTTC | CASSSPGIEQFF
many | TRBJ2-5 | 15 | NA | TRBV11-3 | TGTGCCAGCAGCATAAACCGGGGCCTTAAAGAGACCCAGTACTTC | CASSINRGLKETQYF
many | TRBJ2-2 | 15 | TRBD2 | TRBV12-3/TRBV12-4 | TGTGCCAGCAGTTTTCGAGCGGGAGTGGTCGGGGAGCTGTTTTTT | CASSFRAGVVGELFF
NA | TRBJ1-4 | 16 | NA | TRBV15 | TGTGCCACCAGCAGAGGTACCCTTGCAACTAATGAAAAACTGTTTTTT | CATSRGTLATNEKLFF
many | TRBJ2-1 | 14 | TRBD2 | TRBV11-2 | TGTACCAGCAGCTTGAGGACTAGTCGAGTTGAGCAGTTCTTC | CTSSLRTSRVEQFF
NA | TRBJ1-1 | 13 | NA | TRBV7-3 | TGTGCCAGCAGCCCTCGGACCGGCGCTGAAGCTTTCTTC | CASSPRTGAEAFF
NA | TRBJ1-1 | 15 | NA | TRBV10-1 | TGCGCCAGCAGTGAGTCCCCGGACCCGAACACTGAAGCTTTCTTT | CASSESPDPNTEAFF